The subject of this entry is one T cell receptor (beta chain). Antigen: not known. The data derive from a study of T cell repertoires in cytomegalovirus infection. For the study at large: Researchers turned to recently identified HLA-C-restricted CMV epitopes as well as well-studied HLA-B-restricted ones. The public TCR beta signatures pointed to both CMV infection and matching HLA type. General study findings and limits: Public TCR beta family frequency separated CMV-and-HLA carriers, including in an independent cohort. Dominating the ex vivo response were HLA-C-restricted CMV-specific TCR beta clonotypes.

Via MiXCR, TCRdb re-called the reads, giving one row per CDR3 protein. Among about 270,000 distinct CDR3 sequences, approximately 22% were seen once, and the ten largest hold 15% to 20%. CDR1 and CDR2 (germline): SGHRS, YFSETQ. The V gene end was trimmed by 1 base and the J gene end by 2 bases; junction bases not matched to a gene: 7. This CDR3 contains 16 residues. The chain couples TRBV5-1 to TRBJ2-5; 8 nucleotides line up with TRBD1. The receptor was derived from a human donor in good health (CMV status not recorded). Some clones in this sample may be carry-over from other donors' samples. Source: cultured PBMCs, taken from culture after CMV antigen stimulation. The CDR3 coding sequence is TGCGCCAGCAGCTTGTCTAGCAGGGGGCGGCAAGAGACCCAGTACTTC. This encodes CASSLSSRGRQETQYF. Using reference TRBV5-1 and TRBJ2-5 for the parts outside the CDR3, the full variable domain is KAGVTQTPRYLIKTRGQQVTLSCSPISGHRSVSWYQQTPGQGLQFLFEYFSETQRNKGNFPGRFSGRQFSNSRSEMNVSTLELGDSALYLCASSLSSRGRQETQYFGPGTRLLVL.